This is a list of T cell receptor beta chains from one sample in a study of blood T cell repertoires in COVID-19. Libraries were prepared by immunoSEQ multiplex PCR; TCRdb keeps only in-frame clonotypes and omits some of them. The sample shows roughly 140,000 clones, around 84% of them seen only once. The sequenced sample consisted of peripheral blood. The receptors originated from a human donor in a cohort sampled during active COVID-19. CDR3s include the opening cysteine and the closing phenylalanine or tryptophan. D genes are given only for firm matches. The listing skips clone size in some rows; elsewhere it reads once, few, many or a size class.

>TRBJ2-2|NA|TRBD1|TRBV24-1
TGTGCCACCAGTGATTTTGGGACAGGGGGCACCGGGGAGCTGTTTTTT
CATSDFGTGGTGELFF
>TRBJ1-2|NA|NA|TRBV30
TGTGCCTGGAGTGTATTGGTAAGCGGCTACACCTTC
CAWSVLVSGYTF
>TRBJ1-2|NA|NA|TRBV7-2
TGTGCCAGCAGCTTGAGTTCGAGGGTAGCTAACTATGGCTACACCTTC
CASSLSSRVANYGYTF
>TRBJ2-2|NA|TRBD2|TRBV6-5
TGTGCCAGCAGACGTTCCGGGACTATCGGCGGGGAGCTGTTTTTT
CASRRSGTIGGELFF
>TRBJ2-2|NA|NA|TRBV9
TGTGCCAAGCCCTACACCGGGGAGCTGTTTTTT
CAKPYTGELFF
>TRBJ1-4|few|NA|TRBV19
TGTGCCAGTAGTATAGGGACCCTCGGGGAACTGTTTTTT
CASSIGTLGELFF
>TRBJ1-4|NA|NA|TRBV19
TGTGCCAGTAGCCAGAACCGAGGAACTAATGAAAAACTGTTTTTT
CASSQNRGTNEKLFF
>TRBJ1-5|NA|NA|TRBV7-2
TGTGCCAGCAGCCCCACCGCACAGGGTTATCAGCCCCAGCATTTT
CASSPTAQGYQPQHF
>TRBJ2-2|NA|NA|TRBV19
TGTGCCACCCCGAGGGGGGGGTCTAACACCGGGGAGCTGTTTTTT
CATPRGGSNTGELFF
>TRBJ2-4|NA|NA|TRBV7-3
TGTGCCAGCAGCTTAATGCCGGACAACAAAAACATTCAGTACTTC
CASSLMPDNKNIQYF
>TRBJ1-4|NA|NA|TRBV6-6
TGTGCCAGCAGTTATCAGCCGGGACACCGTGGTGAAAAACTGTTTTTT
CASSYQPGHRGEKLFF
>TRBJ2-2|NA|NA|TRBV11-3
TGTGCCAGCAGCTTCACCAGGATCACCGGGGAGCTGTTTTTT
CASSFTRITGELFF
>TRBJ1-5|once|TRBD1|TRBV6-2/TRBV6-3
TGTGCCAGCAGTTCCCGGGACAGGGGGTTCCATAGCAATCAGCCCCAGCATTTT
CASSSRDRGFHSNQPQHF
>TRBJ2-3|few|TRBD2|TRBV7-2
TGTGCCAGCAGCTTAGCGCATTTAGCGGGGGGCGGGACAGATACGCAGTATTTT
CASSLAHLAGGGTDTQYF
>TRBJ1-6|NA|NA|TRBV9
TGTGCCAGCAGCTTAGAGGGGTCACCCCTCCACTTT
CASSLEGSPLHF
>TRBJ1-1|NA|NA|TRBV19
TGTGCCAGTAGTCCCCTGGCAGGGGAAGCTTTCTTT
CASSPLAGEAFF
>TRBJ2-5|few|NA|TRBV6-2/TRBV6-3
TGTGCCAGCAGTTACGGGGGCGTGGGAGAGACCCAGTACTTC
CASSYGGVGETQYF
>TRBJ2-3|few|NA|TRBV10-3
TGTGCCATCAAAGACAGCTTCGGCAGCACAGATACGCAGTATTTT
CAIKDSFGSTDTQYF
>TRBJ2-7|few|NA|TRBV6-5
TGTGCCAGCAGTTACTCGAACCTAGCGCGCTCCTACGAGCAGTACTTC
CASSYSNLARSYEQYF
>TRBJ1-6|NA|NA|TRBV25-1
TGTGCCAGCAGGGGGCGGACAGAATATTCACCCCTCCACTTT
CASRGRTEYSPLHF
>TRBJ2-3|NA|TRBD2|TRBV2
TGTGCCAGCAGTGAAGGGGGGGGGACTGTTTATACGCAGTATTTT
CASSEGGGTVYTQYF
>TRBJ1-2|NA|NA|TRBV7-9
TGTGCCAGCAGCCTACAGGGTAACTATGGCTACACCTTC
CASSLQGNYGYTF
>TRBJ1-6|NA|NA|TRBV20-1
TGCAGTCTAGGGGCAGGGGCCCTCCACTTT
CSLGAGALHF
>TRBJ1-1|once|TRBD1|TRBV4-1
TGCGCCAGCAGCCACCCCGGACAGGGCCTTGAAGCTTTCTTT
CASSHPGQGLEAFF
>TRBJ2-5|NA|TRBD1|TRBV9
TGTGCCAGCAGCCCGGGACAGGTCGTTGGGGAGACCCAGTACTTC
CASSPGQVVGETQYF
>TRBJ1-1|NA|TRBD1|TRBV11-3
TGTGCCAGCTCAAGGACAGGGGCCCCTGAAGCTTTCTTT
CASSRTGAPEAFF
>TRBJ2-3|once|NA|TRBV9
TGTGCCAGCAGCGGGAGACAGACCACAGATACGCAGTATTTT
CASSGRQTTDTQYF
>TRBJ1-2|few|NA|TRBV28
TGTGCCAGCTGCTCGACTGACTATGGCTACACCTTC
CASCSTDYGYTF
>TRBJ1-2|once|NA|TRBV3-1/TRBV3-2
TGTGCCAGCAGCTCGAGGGGGGGGGCTGGCTACACCTTC
CASSSRGGAGYTF
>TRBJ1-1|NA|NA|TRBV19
TGTGCCAGTAGTATAGACAGAATGAACACTGAAGCTTTCTTT
CASSIDRMNTEAFF
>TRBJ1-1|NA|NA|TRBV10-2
TGCGCCAGCACTGAGTCGAGGGTGGAAGCTTTCTTT
CASTESRVEAFF
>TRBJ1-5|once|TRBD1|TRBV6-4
TGTGCCAGCAGTCCTGGACAGGGGCTGGGGCAGCCCCAGCATTTT
CASSPGQGLGQPQHF
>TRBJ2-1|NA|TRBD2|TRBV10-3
TGTGCCATCCTATCCGTCCGCGGGGGGGCGCGAGAGCAGTTCTTC
CAILSVRGGAREQFF
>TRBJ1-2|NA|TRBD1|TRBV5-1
TGCGCCAGCAGCCCCGGACAGGAGGGCTATGGCTACACCTTC
CASSPGQEGYGYTF
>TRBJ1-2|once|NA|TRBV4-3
TGCGCCAGCAGCCCGCTGGGAACGGGAGGCTACACCTTC
CASSPLGTGGYTF
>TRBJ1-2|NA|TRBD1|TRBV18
TGTGCCAGCTCACCACCTGGGCAGGGGGAAGTAGGCGGCTACACCTTC
CASSPPGQGEVGGYTF
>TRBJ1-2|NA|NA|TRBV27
TGTGCCAGCTCGACATCATCTAACTATGGCTACACCTTC
CASSTSSNYGYTF
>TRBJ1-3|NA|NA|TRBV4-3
TGCGCCAGCAGCCAAGATTGGCTGAACTCTGGAAACACCATATATTTT
CASSQDWLNSGNTIYF
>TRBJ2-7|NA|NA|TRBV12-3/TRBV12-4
TGTGCCAGCAGTTTACAGGGAAACCACGAGCAGTACTTC
CASSLQGNHEQYF
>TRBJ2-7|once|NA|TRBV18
TGTGCCAGCTCACTCGACAGGAGCCACTACGAGCAGTACTTC
CASSLDRSHYEQYF
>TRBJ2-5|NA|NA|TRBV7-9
TGTGCCAGCAGCTTTGAGTGGACCCAGTACTTC
CASSFEWTQYF
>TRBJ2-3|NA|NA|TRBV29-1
TGCAGCGTTGGCGCCAGGGCAGATACGCAGTATTTT
CSVGARADTQYF
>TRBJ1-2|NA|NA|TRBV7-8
TGTGCCAGCAGCCCCCGACAGGCAGAGAGGGGCTACACCTTC
CASSPRQAERGYTF